The 25 T cell receptor beta chains below all came from one sample that was sequenced in a study of blood T cell repertoires in COVID-19. Profiled with immunoSEQ multiplex PCR; TCRdb holds only in-frame clones, not every one. The repertoire consists of about 80,000 clones, with 85% occurring once and the leading ten covering roughly 9.6%. Source material: peripheral blood. The receptor source for this set is a man aged 50 to 60 with COVID-19, enrolled during active disease.

This rearrangement joins TRBV11-2 to TRBJ2-7; D is perhaps TRBD2 (5 bases). Between the trimmed V and J ends, which lost 3 bases and 4 bases, there was a span of 13 bases. Per germline, CDR1 SGHAT and CDR2 FQNNGV. This CDR3 has 14 residues. Here the CDR3 reads CASSFGVLGYEQYF. The CDR3, as DNA: TGTGCCAGCAGCTTCGGGGTCTTAGGGTACGAGCAGTACTTC.

The chain recombines TRBV2 with TRBJ1-6; possible D gene TRBD1, 5 bases. CDR3 length: 15 amino acids. Germline lookup yields CDR1 SNHLY and CDR2 FYNNEI. V was cut by 4 bases and J by 8 bases, with 15 bases left in between. The CDR3 region has the DNA TGTGCCAGCAGTGCCGTTGCAGGGCCCCATTCACCCCTCCACTTT. Protein: CASSAVAGPHSPLHF.

A single count supports this clone. The V call is TRBV28, the J call TRBJ1-3; no firm D call. The CDR3 is made up of 14 amino acids. V gave up 4 bases and J gave up 0 bases, with 7 bases separating them. Germline CDR1 MDHEN, CDR2 SYDVKM. The CDR3 loop is CASSYGGSGNTIYF. Written as DNA, the CDR3 is TGTGCCAGCAGTTACGGAGGCTCTGGAAACACCATATATTTT. Together with reference TRBV28 and TRBJ1-3, the CDR3 gives the full variable domain: DVKVTQSSRYLVKRTGEKVFLECVQDMDHENMFWYRQDPGLGLRLIYFSYDVKMKEKGDIPEGYSVSREKKERFSLILESASTNQTSMYLCASSYGGSGNTIYFGEGSWLTVV.

This clone was recorded a few times. CDR3 in amino acids: CASSEVRLGYEQYF. CDR3 nucleotide sequence: TGTGCCAGCAGTGAGGTCAGGTTGGGCTACGAGCAGTACTTC. J is TRBJ2-7 and V is TRBV25-1; D remains unclear. The V gene's germline CDR1 is MGHDK and CDR2 SYGVNS. This CDR3 is built from 14 residues. Trimming removed 3 bases at V and 3 bases at J, with 12 bases between.

The chain joins TRBV24-1 to TRBJ2-1, with 8 bases aligning to TRBD1. V shed 6 bases and J 4 bases; nucleotides not matched to a gene: 7. Germline CDR1 KGHDR, CDR2 SFDVKD. The CDR3 length is 15 residues. This CDR3 is CATSHKTGVYNEQFF. The CDR3 region has the DNA TGTGCCACCAGTCACAAGACAGGGGTGTACAATGAGCAGTTCTTC.

This clone was detected only once. The chain carries TRBV5-1 and TRBJ2-3, with 9 bases lining up with TRBD2. Trimming removed 0 bases from V and 2 bases from J; junction bases left unmatched: 4. CDR3 length equals 16 residues. Germline lookup yields CDR1 SGHRS and CDR2 YFSETQ. CDR3 sequence: CASSLDSSGTTDTQYF. The CDR3 region has the DNA TGCGCCAGCAGCTTGGACTCTAGCGGGACCACAGATACGCAGTATTTT.

This clone has more than one count but fewer than ten. The chain employs TRBV6-5 and TRBJ2-7, with TRBD1 matching over 7 bases. This CDR3 has 13 amino acids. Germline V gene lookup returns CDR1 MNHEY and CDR2 SVGAGI. The trim removed 8 bases at V and 4 bases at J, leaving 8 bases unmatched. CDR3 coding DNA: TGTGCCAGCGCATACGGGACAGCATACGAGCAGTACTTC. Amino acid sequence: CASAYGTAYEQYF.

CDR3 coding DNA: TGTGCCTGGAGTGTAAGATTACAGTTCTACGAGCAGTACTTC. This gives the protein CAWSVRLQFYEQYF. This rearrangement joins TRBV30 to TRBJ2-7; D unclear. The CDR3 has 14 amino acids. Germline-derived CDR1 and CDR2 are GTSNPN and SVGIG (reference sequence). V lost 0 bases, J lost 3 bases, and 12 bases lay in between.

The chain combines TRBV6-6 with TRBJ2-1; the match to TRBD2 covers 11 bases. Germline assignment: CDR1 MNHNY and CDR2 SVGAGI (reference sequence). This CDR3 is built from 16 residues. Trimming removed 0 bases from V and 8 bases from J; junction bases left unmatched: 6. CDR3 in amino acids: CASSYSELAGEDEQFF. The CDR3 bases are TGTGCCAGCAGTTACTCGGAACTAGCGGGAGAGGATGAGCAGTTCTTC.

The genes are TRBV2 and TRBJ2-1; D uncertain. V gave up 6 bases and J gave up 9 bases, with 6 bases separating them. Per the germline V gene, CDR1 is SNHLY and CDR2 is FYNNEI. This CDR3 comprises 10 residues. The CDR3 loop reads CASSPFEQFF. Written as DNA, the CDR3 is TGTGCCAGCAGCCCATTTGAGCAGTTCTTC.

The CDR3 spells CASSIRTAAVETQYF. CDR3 in DNA: TGTGCCAGCAGCATCAGGACAGCAGCAGTGGAGACCCAGTACTTC. The chain has TRBV7-2 and TRBJ2-5, with a weak D call TRBD1 (6 bases). The germline V and J ends were trimmed by 5 bases and 5 bases, with 18 bases remaining between them. This CDR3 is built from 15 residues. Germline values: CDR1 SGHTA, CDR2 FQGNSA.

V and J are TRBV5-1 and TRBJ1-5, with D unresolved. Germline V gene sequence: CDR1 SGHRS, CDR2 YFSETQ. Trimming stripped 4 bases from V and 5 bases from J, with 7 bases between. This CDR3 has 12 amino acids. The CDR3 loop reads CASSPPDQPQHF. CDR3 in DNA: TGCGCCAGCAGCCCCCCAGATCAGCCCCAGCATTTT. Filled out from reference TRBV5-1 and TRBJ1-5, the complete variable domain reads KAGVTQTPRYLIKTRGQQVTLSCSPISGHRSVSWYQQTPGQGLQFLFEYFSETQRNKGNFPGRFSGRQFSNSRSEMNVSTLELGDSALYLCASSPPDQPQHFGDGTRLSIL.

The chain is built from TRBV5-8 and TRBJ1-6; 9 nucleotides align to TRBD1. Germline CDR1 SGHTS, CDR2 YDEGEE. The CDR3 has 14 amino acids. V dropped 5 bases and J dropped 12; count of bases not matched to a gene: 9. CDR3 in DNA: TGTGCCAGCAGATACGACAGGGGGGAAGTACCCCTCCACTTT. Protein sequence: CASRYDRGEVPLHF.

The CDR3 region has the DNA TGCGCCAGCAGCCCGCTGGAAGGGGCGGGGGAGACCCAGTACTTC. It codes for CASSPLEGAGETQYF. V and J are TRBV5-1 and TRBJ2-5; the D gene is possibly TRBD2 (6 bases). V was clipped by 4 bases and J by 5 bases, with 18 bases between them. The germline gives CDR1 SGHRS, CDR2 YFSETQ. CDR3 length equals 15 residues.

The gene calls are TRBV2 and TRBJ2-6; D gene uncertain. In germline, CDR1 is SNHLY, CDR2 FYNNEI. The V and J ends lost 6 bases and 3 bases respectively, with 3 bases between them. The CDR3 runs 12 residues. The CDR3 protein is CASRHGANVLTF. Written as DNA, the CDR3 is TGTGCCAGCAGACATGGGGCCAACGTCCTGACTTTC.

V and J are TRBV11-2 and TRBJ1-1; no clear D gene. Trimming removed 6 bases at V and 1 base at J, with 12 bases between. In germline, CDR1 is SGHAT, CDR2 FQNNGV. The CDR3 covers 14 residues. The CDR3 coding sequence is TGTGCCAGCAGTTCCGGGAATCGGAACACTGAAGCTTTCTTT. Translated, it gives CASSSGNRNTEAFF.

V is TRBV28 and J is TRBJ1-5; D is uncertain. CDR3 length: 14 residues. The V end was cut by 2 bases, the J end by 5 bases, with 10 bases between. CDR1 is MDHEN, CDR2 SYDVKM, per germline. The CDR3 region has the DNA TGTGCCAGCAGTTTAGGGCCCAGACATCAGCCCCAGCATTTT. Translating it yields CASSLGPRHQPQHF.

This chain links TRBV7-2 with TRBJ2-7, with 11 bases fitting TRBD2. The CDR3 spans 14 residues. In germline, CDR1 is SGHTA, CDR2 FQGNSA. Trimming removed 5 bases from V and 2 bases from J; junction bases left unmatched: 2. The CDR3, as DNA: TGTGCCAGCAGCGTGGGACTAGCGGCCTACGAGCAGTACTTC. Amino acid sequence: CASSVGLAAYEQYF.

This chain uses TRBV11-1 with TRBJ2-5; 11 nucleotides align to TRBD2. With 5 bases clipped from V and 2 bases from J, the junction kept 7 bases outside the gene matches. The CDR3 is 16 amino acids. The V gene's germline CDR1 is SGHAT and CDR2 FQDESV (reference sequence). In nucleotides, the CDR3 is TGTGCCAGCAGCGGAAAAAGACTAGCGGGGCAAGAGACCCAGTACTTC. It is translated as CASSGKRLAGQETQYF.

V usage is TRBV6-5 and J usage is TRBJ2-7, with D perhaps TRBD1 (7 bases). V lost 8 bases and J 7 bases, leaving 24 bases between the germline ends. This CDR3 region has 15 residues. Germline CDR1 is MNHEY and CDR2 is SVGAGI. In DNA form, the CDR3 reads TGTGCCAGCGCGGGCGGGGTACAGGGGCAAAGTGAGCAGTACTTC. Its protein product is CASAGGVQGQSEQYF.

The chain employs TRBV4-1 and TRBJ1-2; D is uncertain. V was shortened by 0 bases and J by 1 base, with 12 bases between the two germline ends. The CDR3 length is 16 residues. Germline lookup yields CDR1 MGHRA and CDR2 YSYEKL. CDR3 region: CASSQDRAIGNYGYTF. The CDR3 nucleotides read TGCGCCAGCAGCCAAGATAGAGCCATTGGTAACTATGGCTACACCTTC.

This chain joins TRBV21-1 and TRBJ2-7; TRBD2 is taken as the D call from the table, unchecked against the DNA. TRBV21-1 is given as a pseudogene. The CDR3 is 16 residues long. The CDR3 here is CASSNVLAQEGYEQYF. Here the CDR3 DNA reads TGTGCCAGCAGCAACGTACTAGCGCAAGAGGGCTACGAGCAGTACTTC.

The rearrangement joins TRBV11-2 to TRBJ2-5; a weak D match, TRBD2 (6 bases). The germline V gene encodes CDR1 SGHAT and CDR2 FQNNGV. This CDR3 region has 16 residues. V dropped 4 bases and J dropped 5 bases, with 20 bases sitting between them. The CDR3 DNA reads TGTGCCAGCAGCTCCGGGACTCTAATCTCTCGGGAGACCCAGTACTTC. It yields the protein CASSSGTLISRETQYF.

The chain has TRBV19 and TRBJ1-2, with TRBD1 matching over 8 bases. The V gene end was trimmed by 3 bases and the J gene end by 7 bases; junction bases not matched to a gene: 4. CDR3 length equals 13 residues. The germline V gene has CDR1 LNHDA and CDR2 SQIVND (reference sequence). CDR3 bases: TGTGCCAGTAGTATCCCCAGGGGGCCTGGCTACACCTTC. As protein: CASSIPRGPGYTF.

This sequence joins TRBV7-9 and TRBJ1-5; 9 bases align to TRBD1. The CDR3 spans 15 residues. Germline CDR1 SEHNR, CDR2 FQNEAQ (reference sequence). With V trimmed by 5 bases and J by 6 bases, 8 bases remained unmatched. In nucleotides, the CDR3 is TGTGCCAGCAGCGAAACAGGGGGCGTCGGTCAGCCCCAGCATTTT. It translates to CASSETGGVGQPQHF.